This T cell receptor (beta chain) was sequenced for a study of radiotherapy plus CTLA-4 blockade in lung cancer. Germline V CDR1 and CDR2: LNHDA, SQIVND (reference sequence). The CDR3 is 14 amino acids. The V and J ends lost 6 bases and 10 bases, in that order; junction bases with no gene match: 12. TCRdb keeps only in-frame clones here, not all; method: immunoSEQ multiplex PCR. The sample lists around 40,000 clones; more than 60% were seen once. This material consisted of peripheral blood, taken from a patient treated with radiotherapy plus ipilimumab. The chain uses TRBV19 and TRBJ1-1; 9 bases agree with TRBD1. The clonotype originates from a human donor with non-small cell lung cancer who had stable disease on radiotherapy plus ipilimumab. CDR3 amino acids: CASSLGQGLDGAFF. The CDR3 coding sequence is TGTGCCAGTAGCCTGGGACAGGGTCTAGACGGAGCTTTCTTT.